This T cell receptor beta chain was retrieved from a study of blood T cell repertoires in COVID-19. Assay: immunoSEQ multiplex PCR; the TCRdb copy retains only in-frame clones and omits some. The data show around 310,000 clones, under 90% seen once. CDR1 is LNHDA, CDR2 SQIVND, per germline (reference sequence). The CDR3 has 16 residues. The V end was cut by 9 bases, the J end by 6 bases, with 26 bases between. This clone was counted between two and nine times. The material sequenced was PBMCs or T cells enriched from blood (not recorded which). The gene calls are TRBV19 and TRBJ1-1; D is perhaps TRBD1 (5 bases). The source is a woman in her thirties who had recovered from COVID-19. This chain's CDR3 is CASGGDWDGLIAEAFF. As DNA, the CDR3 is TGTGCCAGCGGAGGGGACTGGGACGGCTTGATCGCTGAAGCTTTCTTT.